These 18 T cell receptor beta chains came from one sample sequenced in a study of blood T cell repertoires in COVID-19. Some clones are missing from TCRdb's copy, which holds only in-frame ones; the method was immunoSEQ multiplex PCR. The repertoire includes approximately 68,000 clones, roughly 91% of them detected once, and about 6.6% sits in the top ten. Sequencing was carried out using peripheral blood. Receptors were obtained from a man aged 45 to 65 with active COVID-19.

The CDR3 DNA reads TGTGCCAGTAGGGTTCGCGGGAATAAGAACACCGGGGAGCTGTTTTTT. Translated: CASRVRGNKNTGELFF. V is TRBV19 and J is TRBJ2-2; a weak D match, TRBD2 (6 bases). V was cut by 6 bases and J by 1 base, with 15 bases left in between. This CDR3 region has 16 residues. Germline CDR1 and CDR2: LNHDA and SQIVND (reference sequence).

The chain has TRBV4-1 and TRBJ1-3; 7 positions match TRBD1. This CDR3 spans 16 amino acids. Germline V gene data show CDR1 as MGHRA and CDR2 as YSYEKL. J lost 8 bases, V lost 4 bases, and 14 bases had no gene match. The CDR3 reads CASSLPPGQAGHTIYF. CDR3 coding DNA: TGCGCCAGCAGCCTCCCTCCAGGACAGGCAGGTCACACCATATATTTT.

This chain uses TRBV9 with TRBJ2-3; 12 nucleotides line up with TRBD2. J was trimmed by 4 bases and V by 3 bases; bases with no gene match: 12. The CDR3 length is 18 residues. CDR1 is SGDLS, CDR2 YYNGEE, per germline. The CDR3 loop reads CASSAYGLAGSDADTQYF. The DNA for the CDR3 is TGTGCCAGCAGCGCCTACGGACTAGCGGGGTCTGACGCAGATACGCAGTATTTT.

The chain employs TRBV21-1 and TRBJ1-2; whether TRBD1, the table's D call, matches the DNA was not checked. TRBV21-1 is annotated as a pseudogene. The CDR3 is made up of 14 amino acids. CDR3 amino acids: CASTLGHPNYGYTF. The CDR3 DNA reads TGTGCCAGCACACTCGGACACCCCAACTATGGCTACACCTTC.

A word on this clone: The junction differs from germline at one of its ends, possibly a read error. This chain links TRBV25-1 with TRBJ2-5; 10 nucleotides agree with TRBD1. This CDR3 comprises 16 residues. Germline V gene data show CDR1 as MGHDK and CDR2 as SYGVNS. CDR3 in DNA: TGTGCCGGCAGTGAGGGGGGACAGGGGATTAAAGAGACCCAGTACTTC. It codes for CAGSEGGQGIKETQYF.

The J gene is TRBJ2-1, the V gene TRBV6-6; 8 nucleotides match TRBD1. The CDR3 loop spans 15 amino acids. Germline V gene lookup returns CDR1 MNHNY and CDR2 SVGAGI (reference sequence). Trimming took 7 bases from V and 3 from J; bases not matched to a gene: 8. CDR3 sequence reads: CASTPQGVSYNEQFF. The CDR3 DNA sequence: TGTGCCAGCACTCCACAGGGGGTCAGCTACAATGAGCAGTTCTTC.

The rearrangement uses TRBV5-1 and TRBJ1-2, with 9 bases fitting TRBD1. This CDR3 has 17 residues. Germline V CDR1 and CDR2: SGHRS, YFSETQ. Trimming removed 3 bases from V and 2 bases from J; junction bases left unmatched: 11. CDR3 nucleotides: TGCGCCAGCAGCTCCGGCTTAAGGGACAGGGCGAACTATGGCTACACCTTC. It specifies CASSSGLRDRANYGYTF. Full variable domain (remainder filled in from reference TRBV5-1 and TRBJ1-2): KAGVTQTPRYLIKTRGQQVTLSCSPISGHRSVSWYQQTPGQGLQFLFEYFSETQRNKGNFPGRFSGRQFSNSRSEMNVSTLELGDSALYLCASSSGLRDRANYGYTFGSGTRLTVV.

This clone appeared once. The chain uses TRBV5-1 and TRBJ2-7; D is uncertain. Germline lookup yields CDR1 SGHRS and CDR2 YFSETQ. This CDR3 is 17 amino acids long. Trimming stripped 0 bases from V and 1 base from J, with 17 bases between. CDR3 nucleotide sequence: TGCGCCAGCAGCTTGGTTGAAGCCAACCGCCTTTCCTACGAGCAGTACTTC. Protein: CASSLVEANRLSYEQYF.

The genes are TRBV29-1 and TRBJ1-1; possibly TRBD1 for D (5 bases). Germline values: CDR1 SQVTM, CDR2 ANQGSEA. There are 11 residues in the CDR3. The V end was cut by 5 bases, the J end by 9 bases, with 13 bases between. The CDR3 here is CSVRRGEKAFF. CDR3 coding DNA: TGCAGCGTTAGGAGGGGCGAGAAAGCTTTCTTT.

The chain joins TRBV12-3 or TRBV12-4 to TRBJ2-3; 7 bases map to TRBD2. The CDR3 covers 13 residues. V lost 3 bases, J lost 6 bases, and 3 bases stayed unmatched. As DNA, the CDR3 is TGTGCCAGCAGTTTTCGGGGGGTTGATACGCAGTATTTT. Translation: CASSFRGVDTQYF.

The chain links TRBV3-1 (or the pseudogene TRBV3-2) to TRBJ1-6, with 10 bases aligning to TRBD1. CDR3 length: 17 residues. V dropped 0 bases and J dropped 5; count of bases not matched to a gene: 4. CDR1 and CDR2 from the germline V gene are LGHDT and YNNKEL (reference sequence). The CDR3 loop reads CASSQDRQGAHNSPLHF. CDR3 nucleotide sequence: TGTGCCAGCAGCCAAGATCGACAGGGGGCTCATAATTCACCCCTCCACTTT.

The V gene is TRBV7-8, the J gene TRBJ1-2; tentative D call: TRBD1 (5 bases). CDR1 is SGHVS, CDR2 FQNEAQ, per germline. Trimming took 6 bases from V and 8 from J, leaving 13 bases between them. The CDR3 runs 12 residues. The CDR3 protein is CASRDKDPGYTF. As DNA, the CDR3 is TGTGCCAGCAGGGACAAGGATCCGGGCTACACCTTC.

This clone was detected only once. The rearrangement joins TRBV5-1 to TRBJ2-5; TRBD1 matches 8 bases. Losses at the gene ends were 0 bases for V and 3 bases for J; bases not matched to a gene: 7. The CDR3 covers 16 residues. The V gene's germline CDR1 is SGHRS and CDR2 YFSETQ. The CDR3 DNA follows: TGCGCCAGCAGCTTGGTGGGGACAGGTGGAGAAGAGACCCAGTACTTC. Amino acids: CASSLVGTGGEETQYF.

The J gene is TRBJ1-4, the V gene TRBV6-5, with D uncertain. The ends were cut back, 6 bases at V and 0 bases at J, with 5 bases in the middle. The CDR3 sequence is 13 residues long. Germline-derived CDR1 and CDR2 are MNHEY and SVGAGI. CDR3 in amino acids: CASRTTTNEKLFF. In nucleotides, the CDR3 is TGTGCCAGCAGGACAACAACTAATGAAAAACTGTTTTTT.

The CDR3 nucleotides are TGTGCCAGCAGTCCTGGACAGGCCACTGAAGCTTTCTTT. Its protein product is CASSPGQATEAFF. The V and J genes are TRBV6-5 and TRBJ1-1; 7 nucleotides match TRBD1. The CDR3 runs to 13 residues. V was pared by 5 bases and J by 4 bases, with 4 bases of the junction left unmatched. Germline CDR1 and CDR2: MNHEY and SVGAGI.

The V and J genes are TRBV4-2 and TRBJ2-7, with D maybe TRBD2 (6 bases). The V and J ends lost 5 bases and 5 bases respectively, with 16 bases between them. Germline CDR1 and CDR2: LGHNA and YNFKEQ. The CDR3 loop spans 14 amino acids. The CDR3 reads CASSYGGSGNEQYF. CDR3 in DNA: TGTGCCAGCAGCTATGGTGGTAGCGGCAACGAGCAGTACTTC.

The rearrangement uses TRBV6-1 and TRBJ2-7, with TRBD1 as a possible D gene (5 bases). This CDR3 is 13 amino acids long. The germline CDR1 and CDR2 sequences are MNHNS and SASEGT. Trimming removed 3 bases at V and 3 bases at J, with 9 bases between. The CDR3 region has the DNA TGTGCCAGCAGTGATCTAAGGGGCTACGAGCAGTACTTC. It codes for CASSDLRGYEQYF.

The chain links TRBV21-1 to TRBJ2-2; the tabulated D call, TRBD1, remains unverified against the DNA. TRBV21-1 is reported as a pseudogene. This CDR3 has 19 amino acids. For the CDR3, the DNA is TGTGCCAGCAGCAATTTGGCCGGACAGTCCCCGGCCGGCACCGGGGAGCTGTTTTTT. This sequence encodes CASSNLAGQSPAGTGELFF.